This T cell receptor (beta chain) was obtained from a study of T-cell reconstitution after alpha-beta-depleted transplantation in children (dated by TCRdb to the mid-2010s). Background for the entire study: The study quantitatively tracked T-cell immune reconstitution after TCRalphabeta/CD19-depleted allogeneic hematopoietic cell transplantation in children using TCR repertoire profiling.

The trim is 0 bases for V and 4 bases for J, with a gap of 12 bases between the germline ends. From the germline V gene (reference sequence), CDR1 is DFQATT and CDR2 is SNEGSKA. Its CDR3 holds 14 amino acids, cysteine through phenylalanine. Just the 42-base CDR3 DNA is kept, in frame starting at base 1. General study outcomes and caveats: Over subsequent months, a decline in hyperexpanded clone frequencies was noted, and after one year, T-cell counts and TCRbeta diversity were mostly ascribed to newly produced T cells. The apparently early alphabetaT-cell count recovery about two months after transplant was reportedly dependent on only several hundred rapidly expanded clones derived from non-depleted graft cells. In some patients, high TCRbeta diversity at day 60 was attributed to recipient T cells and intrathymic progenitors that had survived conditioning.

Receptors were amplified or captured by PCR. The sequencer listed for this sample is Illumina HiSeq 2500. TCR libraries were prepared with molecular barcoding, using unique molecular identifiers to normalize TCRbeta repertoire quantification. TCRdb cleaned the public reads at Q25 with fastp, built clones with MiXCR and kept in-frame beta chains. Every distinct CDR3 protein forms one entry, paired with its most common genes and DNA. A total of around 370,000 distinct CDR3 sequences appear in this sample, about 16% of them only once. The top ten constitute roughly two fifths of the sample. Reading the label with the study, this specimen's treatment or condition is: allogeneic hematopoietic cell transplantation with graft depleted of TCRalphabeta T cells and CD19 B cells. TCRalphabeta/CD19-depleted allogeneic hematopoietic cell grafts were given to the transplant recipients, all of whom were children.

Comment on this clonotype: There is no known antigen for this receptor. It has no much larger one-base neighbor in the sample; base qualities were not kept.

The sequence derives from a male patient between 2 and 15 years old who had a stem cell transplant for acute lymphoblastic leukemia, so the T cells may come from the graft donor. Here the chain combines TRBV20-1 and TRBJ2-5; the D gene is unclear. The source was PBMCs, mostly from graft donor cells, collected 360 days after TCRalphabeta/CD19-depleted stem cell transplant. DNA sequence: TGCAGTGCTAGAGATGGGTTGGGGTCAGAGACCCAGTACTTC. Its protein is CSARDGLGSETQYF.